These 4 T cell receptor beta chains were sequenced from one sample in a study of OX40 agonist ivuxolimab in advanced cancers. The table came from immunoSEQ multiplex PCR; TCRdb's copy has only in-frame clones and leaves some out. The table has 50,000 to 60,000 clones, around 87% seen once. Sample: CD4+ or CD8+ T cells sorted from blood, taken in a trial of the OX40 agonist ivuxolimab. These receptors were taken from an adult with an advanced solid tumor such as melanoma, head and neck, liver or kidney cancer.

The CDR3 DNA reads TGTGCCGGATTAAAAAGGGCCGTGAACACTGAAGCTTTCTTT. As protein: CAGLKRAVNTEAFF. The chain uses TRBV5-6 and TRBJ1-1; unclear D gene. This CDR3 is built from 14 residues. V lost 10 bases and J 0 bases, leaving 16 bases between the germline ends. CDR1 SGHDT and CDR2 YYEEEE come from the germline V gene. The full variable domain, completed using reference TRBV5-6 and TRBJ1-1, is DAGVTQSPTHLIKTRGQQVTLRCSPKSGHDTVSWYQQALGQGPQFIFQYYEEEERQRGNFPDRFSGHQFPNYSSELNVNALLLGDSALYLCAGLKRAVNTEAFFGQGTRLTVV.

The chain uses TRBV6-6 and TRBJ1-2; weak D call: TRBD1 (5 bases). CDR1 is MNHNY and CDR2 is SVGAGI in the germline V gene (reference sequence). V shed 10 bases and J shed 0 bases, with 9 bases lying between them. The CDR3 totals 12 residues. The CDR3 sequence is CATKGSNYGYTF. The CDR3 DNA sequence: TGTGCCACCAAGGGGTCTAACTATGGCTACACCTTC.

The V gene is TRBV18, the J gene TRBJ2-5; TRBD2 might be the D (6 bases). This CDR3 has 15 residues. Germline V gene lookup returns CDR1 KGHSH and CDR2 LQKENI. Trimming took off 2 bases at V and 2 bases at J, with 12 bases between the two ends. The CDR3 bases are TGTGCCAGCTCACCAGGAGCGGGCCCACAAGAGACCCAGTACTTC. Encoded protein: CASSPGAGPQETQYF.

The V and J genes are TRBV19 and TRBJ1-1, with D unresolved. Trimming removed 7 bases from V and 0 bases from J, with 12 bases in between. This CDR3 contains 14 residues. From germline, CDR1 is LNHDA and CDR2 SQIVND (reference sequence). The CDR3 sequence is CASNVGYMNTEAFF. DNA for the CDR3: TGTGCCAGTAATGTGGGGTACATGAACACTGAAGCTTTCTTT.